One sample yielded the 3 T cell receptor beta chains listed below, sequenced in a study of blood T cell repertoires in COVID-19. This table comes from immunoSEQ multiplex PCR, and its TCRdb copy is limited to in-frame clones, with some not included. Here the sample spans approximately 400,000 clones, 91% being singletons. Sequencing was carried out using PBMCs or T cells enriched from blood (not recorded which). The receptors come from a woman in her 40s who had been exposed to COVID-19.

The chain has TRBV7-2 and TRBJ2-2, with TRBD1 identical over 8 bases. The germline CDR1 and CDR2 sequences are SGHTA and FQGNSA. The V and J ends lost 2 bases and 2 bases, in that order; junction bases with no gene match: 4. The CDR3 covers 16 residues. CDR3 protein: CASSLPTGVNTGELFF. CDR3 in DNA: TGTGCCAGCAGCTTACCGACAGGGGTAAACACCGGGGAGCTGTTTTTT.

In DNA form, the CDR3 reads TGTGCCAGCAGCTTGCGAGCCAGGGGAGATGAGCAGTTCTTC. Translated: CASSLRARGDEQFF. V and J are TRBV7-3 and TRBJ2-1, with a weak D call TRBD1 (6 bases). The germline V gene encodes CDR1 SGHTA and CDR2 FQGTGA. V dropped 3 bases and J dropped 8 bases, with 14 bases sitting between them. This CDR3 has 14 residues.

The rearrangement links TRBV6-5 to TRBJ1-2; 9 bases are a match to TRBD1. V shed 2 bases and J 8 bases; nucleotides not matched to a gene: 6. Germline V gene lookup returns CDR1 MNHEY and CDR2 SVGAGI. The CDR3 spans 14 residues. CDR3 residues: CASSYIQGARGYTF. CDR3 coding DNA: TGTGCCAGCAGTTACATACAGGGGGCACGGGGCTACACCTTC.